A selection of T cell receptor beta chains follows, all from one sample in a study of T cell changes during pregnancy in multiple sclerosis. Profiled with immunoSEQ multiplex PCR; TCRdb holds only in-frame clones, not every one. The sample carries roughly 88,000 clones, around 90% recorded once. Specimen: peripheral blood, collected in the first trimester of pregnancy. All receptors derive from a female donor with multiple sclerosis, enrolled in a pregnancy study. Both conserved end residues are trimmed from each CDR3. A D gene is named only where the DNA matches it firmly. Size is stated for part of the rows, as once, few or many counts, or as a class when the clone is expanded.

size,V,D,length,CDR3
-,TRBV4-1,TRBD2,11,ASSPPLAGSVE
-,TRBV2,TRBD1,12,ASSDTGGRDTIY
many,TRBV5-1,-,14,ASSRGHPQSGNTIY
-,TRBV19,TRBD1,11,ASRGTGGNGYT
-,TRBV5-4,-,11,ASSRDSQETQY
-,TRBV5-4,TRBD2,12,ASSSSGRTDTQY
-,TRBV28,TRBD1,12,ASSTRQGQETQY
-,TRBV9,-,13,ASSVDGGNTGELF
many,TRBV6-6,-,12,ASSYVNSNQPQH
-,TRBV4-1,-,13,ASSQGDGSSYEQY
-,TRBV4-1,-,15,ASSQDLVGQFFSEQY
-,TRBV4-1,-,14,ASSQDQGKASNEQH
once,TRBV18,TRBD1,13,ASSPGQQLSYEQY
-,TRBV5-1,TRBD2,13,ASSLTAGGSVEQF
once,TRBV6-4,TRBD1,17,ASTRLGTGGSMIPYEQY
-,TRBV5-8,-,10,ASSLKPHTQY
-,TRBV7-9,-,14,ASSLVGGTPYNEQF
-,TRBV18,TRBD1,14,ASSPGTGGTVTEAF
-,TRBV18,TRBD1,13,ASSPRTGGTDTQY
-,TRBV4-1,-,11,ASSLGQSETQY
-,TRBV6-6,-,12,ASSYSRNTDTQY
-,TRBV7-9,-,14,ASSPSDRRTQNGYT
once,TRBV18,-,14,ASSPIYARLNTEAF
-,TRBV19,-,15,ASSTNPGHAFSYEQY
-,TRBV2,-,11,ASAGDGLSEAF
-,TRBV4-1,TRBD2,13,ASSPGLAAYNEQF
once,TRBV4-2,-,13,ASSQDRAGVYEQY
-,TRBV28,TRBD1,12,ASSSGQGGEKLF
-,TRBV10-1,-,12,ASSDPRGGETQY
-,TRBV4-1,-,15,ASSQDFSGRGSDEAF
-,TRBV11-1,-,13,ASSFQGRVQETQY
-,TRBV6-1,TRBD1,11,ASQTGLTYEQY
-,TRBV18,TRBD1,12,ASSPGQGLYGYT
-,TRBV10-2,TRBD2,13,ASNAPAGETYEQY
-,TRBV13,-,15,ASSLRGGGAGNQPQH
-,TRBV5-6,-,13,ASSQRSSGANVLT
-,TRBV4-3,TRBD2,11,ASSQRTSNEQF
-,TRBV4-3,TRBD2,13,ASSQVAGGRDTQY
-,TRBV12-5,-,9,ASGFFGTQY
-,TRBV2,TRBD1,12,ASSGTGITGELF
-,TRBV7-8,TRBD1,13,ASSLTTGAPSEQF
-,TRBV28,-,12,ASNGAGFNNEQF
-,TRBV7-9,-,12,ASSLGRGVGGYT
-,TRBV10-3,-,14,AISGRRGLMNTEAF
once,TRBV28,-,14,ASSSPWGEGNTEAF
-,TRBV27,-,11,ASRGGGLYEQY
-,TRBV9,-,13,ASSVDGRAPYGYT
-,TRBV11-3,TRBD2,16,ASSLALGLGISTDTQY
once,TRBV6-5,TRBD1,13,ASRHPGQSVSGYT
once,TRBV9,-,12,ASSVDPGEGYAF
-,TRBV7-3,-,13,ASSLIRGRRETQY
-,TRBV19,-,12,ASRSMDRAYEQY
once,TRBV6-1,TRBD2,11,ASRTTGGYEQY
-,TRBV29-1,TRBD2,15,SVESWGLAGRSYEQY
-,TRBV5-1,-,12,ASSAPGSLETQY
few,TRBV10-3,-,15,AISETPGTRGIYGYT
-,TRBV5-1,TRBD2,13,ASSSTSGRFYEQY
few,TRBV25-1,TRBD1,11,ASGDRVGEKLF
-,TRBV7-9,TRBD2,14,ASSPRLAGGGGEQY